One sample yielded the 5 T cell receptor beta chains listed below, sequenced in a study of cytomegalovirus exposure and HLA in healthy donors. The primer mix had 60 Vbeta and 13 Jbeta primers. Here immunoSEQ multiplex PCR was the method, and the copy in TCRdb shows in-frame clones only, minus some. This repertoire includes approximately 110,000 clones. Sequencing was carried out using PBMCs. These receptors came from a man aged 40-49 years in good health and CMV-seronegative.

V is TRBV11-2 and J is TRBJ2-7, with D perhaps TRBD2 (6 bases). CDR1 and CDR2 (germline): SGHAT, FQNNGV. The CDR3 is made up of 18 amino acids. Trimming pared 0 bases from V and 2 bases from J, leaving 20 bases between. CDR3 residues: CASSLDGLGGEYAYEQYF. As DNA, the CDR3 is TGTGCCAGCAGCTTAGATGGGCTCGGGGGAGAGTACGCCTACGAGCAGTACTTC.

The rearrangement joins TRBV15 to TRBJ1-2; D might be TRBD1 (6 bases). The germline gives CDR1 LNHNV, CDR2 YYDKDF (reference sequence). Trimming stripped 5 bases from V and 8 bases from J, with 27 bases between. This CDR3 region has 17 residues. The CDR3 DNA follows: TGTGCCACCAGCGTCCAACCAGGGGCTCCCTTTCTTCGAGGCTACACCTTC. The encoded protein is CATSVQPGAPFLRGYTF.

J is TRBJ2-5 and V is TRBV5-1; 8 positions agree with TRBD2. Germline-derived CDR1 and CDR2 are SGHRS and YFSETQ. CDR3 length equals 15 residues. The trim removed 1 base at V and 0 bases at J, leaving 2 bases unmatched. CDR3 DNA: TGCGCCAGCAGCTTGACGGGAGGGGACCAAGAGACCCAGTACTTC. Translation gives CASSLTGGDQETQYF.

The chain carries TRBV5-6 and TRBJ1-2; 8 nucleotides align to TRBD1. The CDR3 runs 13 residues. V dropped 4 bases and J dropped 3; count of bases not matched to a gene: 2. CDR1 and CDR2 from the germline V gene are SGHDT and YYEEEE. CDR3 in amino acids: CASSAGQDYGYTF. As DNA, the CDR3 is TGTGCCAGCAGCGCGGGACAGGACTATGGCTACACCTTC. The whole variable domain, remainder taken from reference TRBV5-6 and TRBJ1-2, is DAGVTQSPTHLIKTRGQQVTLRCSPKSGHDTVSWYQQALGQGPQFIFQYYEEEERQRGNFPDRFSGHQFPNYSSELNVNALLLGDSALYLCASSAGQDYGYTFGSGTRLTVV.

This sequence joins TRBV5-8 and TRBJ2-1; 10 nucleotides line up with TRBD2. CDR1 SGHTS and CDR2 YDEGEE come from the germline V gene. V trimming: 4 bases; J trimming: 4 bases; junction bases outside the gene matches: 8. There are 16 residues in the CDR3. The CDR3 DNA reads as TGTGCCAGCAGCACCCGGACTAGCGGCGGATACAATGAGCAGTTCTTC. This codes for CASSTRTSGGYNEQFF.